Reported below is one T cell receptor beta chain. Sequenced by immunoSEQ multiplex PCR; TCRdb stores in-frame clones only, minus some. This sample has some 14,000 clones; 80% to 95% occur once, and the top ten carry about 22%. These data are taken from a study of OX40 agonist ivuxolimab in advanced cancers. The germline V gene encodes CDR1 SGHVS and CDR2 FNYEAQ. This CDR3 comprises 17 residues. The V and J ends lost 5 bases and 2 bases, in that order; junction bases with no gene match: 8. The sample was CD4+ or CD8+ T cells sorted from blood, taken in a trial of the OX40 agonist ivuxolimab. The sequence derives from an adult with an advanced solid tumor such as melanoma, head and neck, liver or kidney cancer. The genes are TRBV7-6 and TRBJ2-3; the match to TRBD1 covers 12 bases. The CDR3 protein is CASSRGQGAGHTDTQYF. The CDR3 DNA sequence: TGTGCCAGCAGCCGGGGACAGGGGGCCGGCCACACAGATACGCAGTATTTT. Together with reference TRBV7-6 and TRBJ2-3, the CDR3 gives the full variable domain: GAGVSQSPRYKVTKRGQDVALRCDPISGHVSLYWYRQALGQGPEFLTYFNYEAQQDKSGLPNDRFSAERPEGSISTLTIQRTEQRDSAMYRCASSRGQGAGHTDTQYFGPGTRLTVL.